The 2 T cell receptor beta chains reported below all come from one sample, sequenced in a study of cytomegalovirus exposure and HLA in healthy donors. Primers for the PCR totalled 60 Vbeta and 13 Jbeta. The protocol was immunoSEQ multiplex PCR, while the TCRdb copy is restricted to in-frame clones and leaves out a portion. The sample lists roughly 100,000 clones; roughly 80% were seen once. What was sequenced was PBMCs. Receptor source: a man aged 45-60 years in good health and CMV-seronegative.

The V gene is TRBV27, the J gene TRBJ1-2; weak D call: TRBD1 (6 bases). Trimming removed 5 bases from V and 2 bases from J, with 12 bases in between. Germline V gene sequence: CDR1 MNHEY, CDR2 SMNVEV (reference sequence). This CDR3 has 14 amino acids. In DNA form, the CDR3 reads TGTGCCAGCAGTATAAACGGACAGAACTATGGCTACACCTTC. This translates into CASSINGQNYGYTF.

V usage is TRBV27 and J usage is TRBJ1-6, with 9 bases fitting TRBD1. With 0 bases clipped from V and 10 bases from J, the junction kept 7 bases outside the gene matches. The CDR3 is 16 residues long. From germline, CDR1 is MNHEY and CDR2 SMNVEV (reference sequence). The CDR3 DNA is TGTGCCAGCAGTTTATCGGGGACAGGGATTGGATCACCCCTCCACTTT. Amino acid sequence: CASSLSGTGIGSPLHF.